This T cell receptor (beta chain) was recovered during a study of identical twins. V lost 6 bases and J lost 0, with 15 bases in between. The length of the CDR3 is 15 residues. This clonotype has ten or more counts. A single record per CDR3 protein comes from TCRdb applying MiXCR to the 5' RACE reads. The profile shows 150,000 or so distinct CDR3 sequences, roughly 3.3% of them singletons. The sample was memory T cells sorted from blood. The TCR originated in a man between 18 and 35 years old in good health. This chain connects TRBV12-3 or TRBV12-4 to TRBJ2-7, with D possibly called TRBD1 or TRBD2 (5 bases each). CDR3 amino acids: CASRPSGRASYEQYF. CDR3 in DNA: TGTGCCAGCAGACCCTCGGGGCGGGCCTCCTACGAGCAGTACTTC.